This passage covers 20 T cell receptor beta chains from one sample sequenced in a study of blood T cell repertoires in COVID-19. Sequenced by immunoSEQ multiplex PCR; TCRdb stores in-frame clones only, minus some. Of 60,000 to 75,000 clones listed, around 87% are singletons. Sequenced: peripheral blood. The receptors come from a human donor in a cohort sampled during active COVID-19.

The chain has TRBV6-5 and TRBJ1-1; D is possibly TRBD1 (5 bases). Trimming removed 6 bases from V and 1 base from J, with 12 bases in between. Germline lookup yields CDR1 MNHEY and CDR2 SVGAGI. CDR3 size: 14 residues. CDR3 sequence: CASSLLTANTEAFF. In nucleotides, the CDR3 is TGTGCCAGCAGCTTGTTGACAGCGAACACTGAAGCTTTCTTT.

V gene TRBV4-1 combines with J gene TRBJ2-1; 7 nucleotides agree with TRBD2. The CDR3 is made up of 15 amino acids. In germline, CDR1 is MGHRA, CDR2 YSYEKL. J lost 2 bases, V lost 1 base, and 2 bases had no gene match. In DNA, the CDR3 is TGCGCCAGCAGCCAAGGGGCGGGAGCCTACAATGAGCAGTTCTTC. It specifies CASSQGAGAYNEQFF.

DNA for the CDR3: TGTGCCAGCAGCTCTAGGCCCCGACTAGCGGGGGCCTTCTCCTACGAGCAGTACTTC. Amino acids: CASSSRPRLAGAFSYEQYF. The genes are TRBV7-4 and TRBJ2-7, with TRBD2 identical over 12 bases. The CDR3 length is 19 residues. Germline trimming cut 4 bases from V and 0 bases from J; bases unmatched to any gene: 13. CDR1 and CDR2 from the germline V gene are SGHVT and SQSDAQ.

The chain links TRBV19 to TRBJ2-3; TRBD2 aligns across 11 bases. J was trimmed by 5 bases and V by 1 base; bases with no gene match: 5. The CDR3 totals 16 residues. Germline V lookup: CDR1 LNHDA, CDR2 SQIVND (reference sequence). The CDR3 sequence: CASSIALAGARDTQYF. The CDR3 DNA sequence: TGTGCCAGTAGTATAGCACTAGCGGGAGCAAGAGATACGCAGTATTTT.

The chain joins TRBV28 to TRBJ1-3; D is ambiguous. The germline gives CDR1 MDHEN, CDR2 SYDVKM. This CDR3 is 14 amino acids long. The V and J ends lost 2 bases and 3 bases respectively, with 8 bases between them. This CDR3 is CASSLIQIGNTIYF. CDR3 DNA sequence: TGTGCCAGCAGTTTAATCCAGATTGGAAACACCATATATTTT.

The chain links TRBV25-1 to TRBJ2-1; no definite D call. The V gene's germline CDR1 is MGHDK and CDR2 SYGVNS. The V and J ends lost 6 bases and 4 bases respectively, with 4 bases between them. This CDR3 contains 11 residues. The CDR3 DNA reads as TGTGCCAGCAGCGTGTACAATGAGCAGTTCTTC. Translating it yields CASSVYNEQFF.

The chain uses TRBV28 and TRBJ1-5; D might be TRBD1 (5 bases). The CDR3 spans 17 residues. V was shortened by 7 bases and J by 0 bases, with 19 bases between the two germline ends. The germline gives CDR1 MDHEN, CDR2 SYDVKM. CDR3 residues: CASTFFRETVSNQPQHF. The CDR3 nucleotides read TGTGCCAGCACTTTCTTTCGAGAGACAGTTAGCAATCAGCCCCAGCATTTT.

The chain has TRBV12-3 or TRBV12-4 and TRBJ1-2, with D perhaps TRBD1 (5 bases). The CDR3 loop spans 13 amino acids. Trimming took 8 bases from V and 5 from J, leaving 15 bases between them. The CDR3 spells CASSGRRGYGYTF. In nucleotides, the CDR3 is TGTGCCAGCTCGGGACGGCGGGGGTATGGCTACACCTTC.

This chain connects TRBV9 to TRBJ2-3; 7 bases fit TRBD2. The CDR3 covers 14 residues. V lost 4 bases, J lost 2 bases, and 4 bases stayed unmatched. Germline V CDR1 and CDR2: SGDLS, YYNGEE. The chain's CDR3 is CASSMGLTTDTQYF. The CDR3 nucleotides are TGTGCCAGCAGCATGGGACTAACCACAGATACGCAGTATTTT.

This rearrangement joins TRBV11-2 to TRBJ1-3; the match to TRBD1 covers 7 bases. After removal of 0 bases from V and 7 bases from J, the junction contained 6 bases not matched to a gene. Germline V gene data show CDR1 as SGHAT and CDR2 as FQNNGV. The CDR3 runs to 15 residues. The CDR3: CASSLEQGEFNTIYF. The CDR3 DNA follows: TGTGCCAGCAGCTTAGAGCAGGGGGAGTTCAACACCATATATTTT.

This chain links TRBV28 with TRBJ1-6, with 9 bases identical to TRBD1. The J segment lost 9 bases and the V segment lost 4 bases, leaving 10 bases of the junction unmatched. The CDR3 totals 16 residues. Germline assignment: CDR1 MDHEN and CDR2 SYDVKM. This chain's CDR3 is CASSSPLGTGRSPLHF. As DNA, the CDR3 is TGTGCCAGCAGTTCCCCCCTCGGGACAGGGCGTTCACCCCTCCACTTT.

V is TRBV5-1 and J is TRBJ2-7; 11 bases match TRBD1. There are 15 residues in the CDR3. Germline V gives CDR1 SGHRS, CDR2 YFSETQ. V was clipped by 4 bases and J by 7 bases; unmatched bases: 10. The CDR3 bases are TGCGCCAGCAGCCCGCAAGGACAGGGGGCGGATGAGCAGTACTTC. Translated, it gives CASSPQGQGADEQYF.

CDR3 sequence reads: CASSIGGPDTQYF. The DNA of the CDR3 is TGTGCCAGTAGTATTGGAGGGCCAGATACGCAGTATTTT. The rearrangement joins TRBV19 to TRBJ2-3; maybe TRBD2 (6 bases). Trimming shortened V by 3 bases and J by 4 bases, and 8 bases separated the two germline ends. CDR3 size: 13 residues. Per germline, CDR1 LNHDA and CDR2 SQIVND (reference sequence). Complete variable domain (other parts from reference TRBV19 and TRBJ2-3): DGGITQSPKYLFRKEGQNVTLSCEQNLNHDAMYWYRQDPGQGLRLIYYSQIVNDFQKGDIAEGYSVSREKKESFPLTVTSAQKNPTAFYLCASSIGGPDTQYFGPGTRLTVL.

V gene TRBV27 combines with J gene TRBJ2-7, with a tentative D call TRBD2 (6 bases). V dropped 3 bases and J dropped 0 bases, with 12 bases sitting between them. Germline V CDR1 and CDR2: MNHEY, SMNVEV (reference sequence). This CDR3 has 15 residues. CDR3 loop: CASSFSGGVSYEQYF. The CDR3 DNA reads as TGTGCCAGCAGTTTTAGTGGCGGGGTCTCCTACGAGCAGTACTTC.

This clone turned up a few times. The chain is built from TRBV7-9 and TRBJ2-5; 8 nucleotides line up with TRBD2. Germline V gene lookup returns CDR1 SEHNR and CDR2 FQNEAQ (reference sequence). The length of the CDR3 is 17 residues. V was clipped by 4 bases and J by 1 base; unmatched bases: 11. CDR3 protein: CASSSSGLVVIQETQYF. CDR3 DNA: TGTGCCAGCAGCTCCTCGGGACTAGTAGTCATCCAAGAGACCCAGTACTTC.

The chain recombines TRBV25-1 with TRBJ1-2; D is perhaps TRBD1 (5 bases). Trimming cost V 4 bases and J 0 bases, with 12 bases left between them. Germline lookup yields CDR1 MGHDK and CDR2 SYGVNS. The CDR3 length is 15 residues. The CDR3 sequence is CASSGGWGANYGYTF. CDR3 DNA: TGTGCCAGCAGTGGGGGTTGGGGGGCTAACTATGGCTACACCTTC.

This sequence joins TRBV12-2 and TRBJ2-7; TRBD1, the table's D call, lacks a check against the DNA. TRBV12-2 represents a pseudogene. This CDR3 contains 13 residues. The CDR3 sequence is CASRFATDYEQYF. Here the CDR3 DNA reads TGTGCAAGTCGCTTCGCAACAGACTACGAGCAGTACTTC.

This chain links TRBV25-1 with TRBJ2-1, with D possibly matching TRBD2 (5 bases). This CDR3 is 16 amino acids long. The V gene's germline CDR1 is MGHDK and CDR2 SYGVNS. V gave up 10 bases and J gave up 1 base, with 20 bases separating them. The CDR3 DNA is TGTGCCACCAGCAATCTAGAGGGTTTATCCTACAATGAGCAGTTCTTC. Amino acid sequence: CATSNLEGLSYNEQFF.

The chain combines TRBV9 with TRBJ2-3, with 7 bases lining up with TRBD2. The CDR3 is made up of 15 amino acids. Germline-derived CDR1 and CDR2 are SGDLS and YYNGEE. V shed 4 bases and J 2 bases; nucleotides not matched to a gene: 7. DNA for the CDR3: TGTGCCAGCAGCTCCAGACTAGCTGACACAGATACGCAGTATTTT. It is translated as CASSSRLADTDTQYF.

The V and J genes are TRBV28 and TRBJ2-1; perhaps TRBD1 as D (6 bases). The CDR3 is made up of 16 amino acids. Germline assignment: CDR1 MDHEN and CDR2 SYDVKM. Between the trimmed V and J ends, which lost 5 bases and 5 bases, there was a span of 19 bases. The CDR3 reads CASSPLPGQMHNEQFF. The DNA for the CDR3 is TGTGCCAGCAGTCCCCTCCCAGGACAGATGCACAATGAGCAGTTCTTC.